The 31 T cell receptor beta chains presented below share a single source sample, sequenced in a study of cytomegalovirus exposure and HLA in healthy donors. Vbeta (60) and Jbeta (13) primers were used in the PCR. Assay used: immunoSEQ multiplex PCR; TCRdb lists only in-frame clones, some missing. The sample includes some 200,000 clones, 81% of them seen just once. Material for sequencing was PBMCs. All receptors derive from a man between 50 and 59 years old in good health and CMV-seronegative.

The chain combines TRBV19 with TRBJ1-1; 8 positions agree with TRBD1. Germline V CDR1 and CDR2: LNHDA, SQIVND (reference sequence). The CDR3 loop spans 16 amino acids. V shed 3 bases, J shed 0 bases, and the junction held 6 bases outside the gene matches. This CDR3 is CASSIGGTGMNTEAFF. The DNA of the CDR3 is TGTGCCAGTAGTATCGGTGGGACAGGCATGAACACTGAAGCTTTCTTT.

The CDR3 is CASSLGTGNEKLFF. Here the CDR3 DNA reads TGTGCCAGCAGCCTCGGGACAGGCAATGAAAAACTGTTTTTT. The chain joins TRBV4-2 to TRBJ1-4, with TRBD1 matching over 8 bases. CDR1 and CDR2 (germline): LGHNA, YNFKEQ. The trim removed 4 bases at V and 5 bases at J, leaving 3 bases unmatched. The CDR3 consists of 14 residues.

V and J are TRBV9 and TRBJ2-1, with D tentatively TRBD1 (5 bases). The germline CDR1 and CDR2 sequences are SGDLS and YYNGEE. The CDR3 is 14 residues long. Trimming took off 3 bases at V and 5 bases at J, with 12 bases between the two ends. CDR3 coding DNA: TGTGCCAGCAGCGGACGACAGAACGACAATGAGCAGTTCTTC. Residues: CASSGRQNDNEQFF.

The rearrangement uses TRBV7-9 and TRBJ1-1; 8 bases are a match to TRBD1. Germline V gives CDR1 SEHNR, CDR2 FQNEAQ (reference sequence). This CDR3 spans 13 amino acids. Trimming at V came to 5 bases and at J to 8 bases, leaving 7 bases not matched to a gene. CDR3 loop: CASSPSRTGEAFF. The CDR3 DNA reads TGTGCCAGCAGCCCATCTCGGACAGGGGAAGCTTTCTTT.

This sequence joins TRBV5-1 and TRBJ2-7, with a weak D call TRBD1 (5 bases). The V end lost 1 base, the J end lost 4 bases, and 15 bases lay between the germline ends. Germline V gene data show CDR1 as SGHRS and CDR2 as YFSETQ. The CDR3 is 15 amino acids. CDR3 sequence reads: CASSLTDSLIYEQYF. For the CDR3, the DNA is TGCGCCAGCAGCTTGACAGACAGCCTCATTTACGAGCAGTACTTC.

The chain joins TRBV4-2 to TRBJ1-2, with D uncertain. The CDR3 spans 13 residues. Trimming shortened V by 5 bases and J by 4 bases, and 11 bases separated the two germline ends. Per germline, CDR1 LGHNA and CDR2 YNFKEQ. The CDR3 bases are TGTGCCAGCAGCTCCCGCGGATTCTATGGCTACACCTTC. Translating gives CASSSRGFYGYTF.

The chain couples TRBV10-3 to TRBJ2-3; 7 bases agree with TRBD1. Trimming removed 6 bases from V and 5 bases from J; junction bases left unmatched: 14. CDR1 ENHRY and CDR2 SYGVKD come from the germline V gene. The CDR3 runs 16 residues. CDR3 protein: CAIRDTGARRRDTQYF. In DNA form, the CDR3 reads TGTGCCATCAGAGACACAGGGGCTCGAAGGAGAGATACGCAGTATTTT.

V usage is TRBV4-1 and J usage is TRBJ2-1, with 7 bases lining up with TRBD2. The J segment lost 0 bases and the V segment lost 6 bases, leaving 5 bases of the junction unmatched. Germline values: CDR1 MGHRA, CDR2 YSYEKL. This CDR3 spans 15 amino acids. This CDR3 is CASRDGGSSYNEQFF. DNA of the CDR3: TGCGCCAGCAGGGACGGGGGGAGCTCCTACAATGAGCAGTTCTTC.

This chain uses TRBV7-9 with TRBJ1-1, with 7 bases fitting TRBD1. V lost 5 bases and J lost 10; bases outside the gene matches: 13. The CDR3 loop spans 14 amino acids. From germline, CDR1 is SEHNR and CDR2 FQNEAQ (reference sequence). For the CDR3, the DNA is TGTGCCAGCAGCGAGACAGGGTTTTGGCGGGGAGCTTTCTTT. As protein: CASSETGFWRGAFF.

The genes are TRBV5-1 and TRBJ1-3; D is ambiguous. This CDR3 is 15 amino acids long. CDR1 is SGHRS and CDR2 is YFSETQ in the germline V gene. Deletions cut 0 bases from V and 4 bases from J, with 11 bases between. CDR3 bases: TGCGCCAGCAGCTTGGGGGGAGTAACGGGAAACACCATATATTTT. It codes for CASSLGGVTGNTIYF.

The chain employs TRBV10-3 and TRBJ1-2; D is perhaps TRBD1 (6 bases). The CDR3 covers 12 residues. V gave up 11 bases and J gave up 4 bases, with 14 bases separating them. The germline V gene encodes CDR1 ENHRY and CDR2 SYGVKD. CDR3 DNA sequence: TGTGCCTCAGGTGGGGGCGGCTATGGCTACACCTTC. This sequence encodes CASGGGGYGYTF.

The CDR3 reads CASSQETGISYEQYF. The DNA for the CDR3 is TGCGCCAGCAGCCAAGAAACGGGAATCTCCTACGAGCAGTACTTC. The chain recombines TRBV4-1 with TRBJ2-7; tentatively, D is TRBD2 (5 bases). Trimming took off 0 bases at V and 0 bases at J, with 9 bases between the two ends. The length of the CDR3 is 15 residues. The V gene's germline CDR1 is MGHRA and CDR2 YSYEKL.

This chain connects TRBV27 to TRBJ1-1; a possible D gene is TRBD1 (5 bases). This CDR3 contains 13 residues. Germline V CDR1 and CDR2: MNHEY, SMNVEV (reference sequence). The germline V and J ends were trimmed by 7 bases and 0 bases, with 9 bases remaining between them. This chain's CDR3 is CASKDRLNTEAFF. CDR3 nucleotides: TGTGCCAGCAAAGACAGACTGAACACTGAAGCTTTCTTT.

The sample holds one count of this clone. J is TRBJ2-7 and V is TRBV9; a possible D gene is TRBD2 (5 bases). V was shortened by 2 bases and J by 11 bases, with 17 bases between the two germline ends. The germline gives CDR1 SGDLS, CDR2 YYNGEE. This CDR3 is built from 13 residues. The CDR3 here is CASSVVGDPPEYF. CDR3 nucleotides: TGTGCCAGCAGCGTCGTGGGAGACCCACCGGAGTACTTC.

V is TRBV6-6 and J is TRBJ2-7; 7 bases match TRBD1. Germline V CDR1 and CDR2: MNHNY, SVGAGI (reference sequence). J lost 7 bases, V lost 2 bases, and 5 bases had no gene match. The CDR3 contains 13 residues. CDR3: CASSYDRVREQYF. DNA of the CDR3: TGTGCCAGCAGTTACGACAGGGTTCGAGAGCAGTACTTC.

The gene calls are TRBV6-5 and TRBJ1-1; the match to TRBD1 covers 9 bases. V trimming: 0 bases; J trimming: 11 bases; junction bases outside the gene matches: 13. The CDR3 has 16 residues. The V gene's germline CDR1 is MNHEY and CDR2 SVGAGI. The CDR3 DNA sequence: TGTGCCAGCAGTTACTCCCCGGGACAGGGATCTGGGTTGGCTTTCTTT. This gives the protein CASSYSPGQGSGLAFF.

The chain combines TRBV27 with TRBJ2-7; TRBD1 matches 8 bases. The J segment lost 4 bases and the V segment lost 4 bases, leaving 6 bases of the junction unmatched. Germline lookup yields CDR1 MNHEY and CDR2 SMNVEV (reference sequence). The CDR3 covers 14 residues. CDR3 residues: CASSSGRTGYEQYF. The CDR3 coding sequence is TGTGCCAGCAGTTCCGGACGGACAGGGTACGAGCAGTACTTC.

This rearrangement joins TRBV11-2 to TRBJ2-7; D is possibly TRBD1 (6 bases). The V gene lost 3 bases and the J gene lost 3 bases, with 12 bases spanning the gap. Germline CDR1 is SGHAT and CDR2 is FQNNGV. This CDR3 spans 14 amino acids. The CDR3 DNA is TGTGCCAGCAGCTTCCGACAGGACCACTACGAGCAGTACTTC. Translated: CASSFRQDHYEQYF.

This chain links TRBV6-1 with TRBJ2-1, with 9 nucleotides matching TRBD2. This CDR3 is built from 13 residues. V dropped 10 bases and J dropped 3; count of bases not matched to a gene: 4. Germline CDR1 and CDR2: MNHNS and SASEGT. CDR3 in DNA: TGTGCCACTGGTAGCGGGGGCTACAATGAGCAGTTCTTC. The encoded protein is CATGSGGYNEQFF.

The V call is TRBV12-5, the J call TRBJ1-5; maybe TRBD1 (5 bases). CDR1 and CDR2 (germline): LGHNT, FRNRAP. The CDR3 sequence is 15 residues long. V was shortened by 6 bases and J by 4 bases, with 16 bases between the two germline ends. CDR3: CASGEGVTENQPQHF. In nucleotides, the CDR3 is TGTGCTAGTGGCGAAGGGGTGACTGAGAATCAGCCCCAGCATTTT.

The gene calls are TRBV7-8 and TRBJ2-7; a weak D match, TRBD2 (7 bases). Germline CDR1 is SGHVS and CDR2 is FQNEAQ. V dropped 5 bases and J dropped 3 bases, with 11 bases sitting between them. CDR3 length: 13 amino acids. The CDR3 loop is CASSGGGLYEQYF. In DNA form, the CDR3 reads TGTGCCAGCAGCGGGGGGGGGCTCTACGAGCAGTACTTC.

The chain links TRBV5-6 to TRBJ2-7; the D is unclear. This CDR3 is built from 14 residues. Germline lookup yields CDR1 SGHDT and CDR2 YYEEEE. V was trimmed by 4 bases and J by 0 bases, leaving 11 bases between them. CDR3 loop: CASSDVQSSYEQYF. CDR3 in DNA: TGTGCCAGCAGCGATGTACAAAGCTCCTACGAGCAGTACTTC.

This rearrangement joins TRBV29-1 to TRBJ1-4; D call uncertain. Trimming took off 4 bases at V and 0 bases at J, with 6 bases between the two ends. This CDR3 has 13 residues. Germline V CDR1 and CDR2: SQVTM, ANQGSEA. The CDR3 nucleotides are TGCAGCGTTGGTCCTGCAACTAATGAAAAACTGTTTTTT. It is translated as CSVGPATNEKLFF.

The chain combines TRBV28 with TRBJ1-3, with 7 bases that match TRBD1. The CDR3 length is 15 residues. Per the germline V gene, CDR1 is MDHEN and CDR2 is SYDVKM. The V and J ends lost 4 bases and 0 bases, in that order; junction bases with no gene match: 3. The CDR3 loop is CASSWGQISGNTIYF. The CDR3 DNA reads TGTGCCAGCAGTTGGGGACAGATCTCTGGAAACACCATATATTTT. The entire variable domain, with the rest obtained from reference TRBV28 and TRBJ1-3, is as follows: DVKVTQSSRYLVKRTGEKVFLECVQDMDHENMFWYRQDPGLGLRLIYFSYDVKMKEKGDIPEGYSVSREKKERFSLILESASTNQTSMYLCASSWGQISGNTIYFGEGSWLTVV.

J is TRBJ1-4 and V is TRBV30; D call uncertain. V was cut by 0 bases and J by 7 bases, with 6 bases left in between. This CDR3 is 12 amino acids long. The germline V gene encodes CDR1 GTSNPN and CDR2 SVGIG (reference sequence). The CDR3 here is CAWSVTSEKLFF. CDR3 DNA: TGTGCCTGGAGTGTAACGAGTGAAAAACTGTTTTTT.

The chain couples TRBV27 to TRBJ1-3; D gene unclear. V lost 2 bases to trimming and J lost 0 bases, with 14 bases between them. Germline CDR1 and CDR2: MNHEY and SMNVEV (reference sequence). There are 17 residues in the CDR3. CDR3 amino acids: CASSLNSLAVSGNTIYF. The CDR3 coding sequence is TGTGCCAGCAGTTTAAATAGCCTCGCAGTCTCTGGAAACACCATATATTTT.

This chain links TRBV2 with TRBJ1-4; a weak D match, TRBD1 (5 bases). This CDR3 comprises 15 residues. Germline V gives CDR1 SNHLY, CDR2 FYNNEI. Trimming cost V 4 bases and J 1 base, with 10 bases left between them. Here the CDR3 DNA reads TGTGCCAGCAGTGTCCAGGGCTTAACTAATGAAAAACTGTTTTTT. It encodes CASSVQGLTNEKLFF.

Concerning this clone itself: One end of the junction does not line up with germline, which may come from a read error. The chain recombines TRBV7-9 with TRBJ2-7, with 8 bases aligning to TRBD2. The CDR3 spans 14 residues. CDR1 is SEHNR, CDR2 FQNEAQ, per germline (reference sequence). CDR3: CSSTPLAGQGEQYF. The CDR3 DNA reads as TGTTCCAGCACCCCTTTAGCGGGGCAAGGAGAGCAGTACTTC. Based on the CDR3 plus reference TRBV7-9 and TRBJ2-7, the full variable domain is DTGVSQNPRHKITKRGQNVTFRCDPISEHNRLYWYRQTLGQGPEFLTYFQNEAQLEKSRLLSDRFSAERPKGSFSTLEIQRTEQGDSAMYLCSSTPLAGQGEQYFGPGTRLTVT.

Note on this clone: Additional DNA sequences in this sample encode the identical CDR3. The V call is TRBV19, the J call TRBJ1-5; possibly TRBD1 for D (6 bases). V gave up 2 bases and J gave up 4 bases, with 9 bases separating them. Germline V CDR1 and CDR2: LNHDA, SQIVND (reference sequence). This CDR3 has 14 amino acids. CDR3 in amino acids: CASSIRGWNQPQHF. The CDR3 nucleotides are TGTGCCAGTAGTATAAGGGGGTGGAATCAGCCCCAGCATTTT.

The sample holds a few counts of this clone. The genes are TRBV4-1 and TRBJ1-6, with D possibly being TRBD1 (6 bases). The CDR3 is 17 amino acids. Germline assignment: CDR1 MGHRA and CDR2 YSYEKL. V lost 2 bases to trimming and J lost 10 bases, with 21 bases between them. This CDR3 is CASSQFLGTSAGSPLHF. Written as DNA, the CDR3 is TGCGCCAGCAGCCAATTTCTAGGGACATCCGCGGGCTCACCCCTCCACTTT.

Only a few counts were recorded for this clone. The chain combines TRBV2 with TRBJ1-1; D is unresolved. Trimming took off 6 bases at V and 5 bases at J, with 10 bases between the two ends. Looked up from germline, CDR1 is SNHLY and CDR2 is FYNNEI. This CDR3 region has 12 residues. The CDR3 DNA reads TGTGCCAGCAGACCGGGAGGTACTGAAGCTTTCTTT. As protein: CASRPGGTEAFF.